These T cell receptor beta chains were read from a single sample in a study of T cells after yellow fever vaccination. TCRdb recomputed calls from the 5' RACE reads with MiXCR, one row per CDR3 protein. The table records a few hundred thousand distinct CDR3 sequences, less than 9% of them present only once. Sequenced here: CD4+ T cells sorted from PBMCs, sampled 15 days after the yellow fever booster vaccination. These receptors all stem from a man in his thirties or forties who received the YFV17D yellow fever vaccine. Both conserved end residues are part of each CDR3. A D gene is named only where the DNA matches it firmly. Size is omitted from some rows. Given values are once, few, many or a class for expanded clones.

d_gene	j_gene	abundance	len	v_gene	CDR3aa	CDR3nt
NA	TRBJ1-6	many	13	TRBV2	CASSVSGASPLHF	TGTGCCAGCAGTGTCAGCGGCGCTTCACCCCTCCACTTT
TRBD1	TRBJ1-4	NA	15	TRBV4-3	CASSQGDRTNEKLFF	TGCGCCAGCAGCCAAGGGGACAGGACCAATGAAAAACTGTTTTTT
TRBD2	TRBJ2-1	NA	16	TRBV20-1	CCASKGTSGSYNEQFF	TGCTGTGCTAGTAAGGGGACTAGCGGGAGTTACAATGAGCAGTTCTTC
NA	TRBJ1-4	NA	13	TRBV12-3/TRBV12-4	CASQGQPNEKLFF	TGTGCCAGCCAGGGGCAGCCTAATGAAAAACTGTTTTTT
NA	TRBJ2-7	many	15	TRBV15	CATSRDSQGYYEQYF	TGTGCCACCAGCAGAGATAGTCAGGGTTACTACGAGCAGTACTTC
NA	TRBJ2-1	NA	15	TRBV5-1	CASSPSAGTYNEQFF	TGCGCCAGCAGCCCCTCGGCAGGAACGTACAATGAGCAGTTCTTC
TRBD2	TRBJ2-1	few	14	TRBV5-1	CASRLAGGAGEQFF	TGCGCCAGCAGACTAGCGGGAGGCGCAGGCGAGCAGTTCTTC
NA	TRBJ1-2	few	13	TRBV18	CASSPGEDYGYTF	TGTGCCAGCTCACCAGGGGAAGACTATGGCTACACCTTC
NA	TRBJ1-2	few	16	TRBV18	CASSPPGQVLSDGYTF	TGTGCCAGCTCACCGCCAGGACAAGTCTTGTCCGATGGCTACACCTTC
NA	TRBJ2-1	many	16	TRBV23-1	CANRDEDPLLYNEQFF	TGCGCCAACCGGGACGAAGATCCCCTCCTCTACAATGAGCAGTTCTTC
TRBD2	TRBJ2-1	many	17	TRBV10-3	CAISESASGGGDNEQFF	TGTGCCATCAGTGAGTCGGCTAGCGGGGGAGGGGACAATGAGCAGTTCTTC
TRBD2	TRBJ2-7	NA	14	TRBV7-9	CASGQRESFNEQYF	TGTGCCAGCGGCCAGCGGGAGAGTTTTAACGAGCAGTACTTC
TRBD2	TRBJ2-3	many	17	TRBV20-1	CSARDRAGGGRTDTQYF	TGCAGTGCTAGAGATAGGGCGGGAGGAGGTCGCACAGATACGCAGTATTTT
NA	TRBJ2-3	many	13	TRBV7-7	CASSPLGPDTQYF	TGTGCTAGCAGCCCGTTGGGGCCAGATACGCAGTATTTT
NA	TRBJ2-1	NA	14	TRBV28	CASYGGISYNEQFF	TGTGCCAGCTATGGCGGGATAAGCTACAATGAGCAGTTCTTC
TRBD2	TRBJ2-1	few	16	TRBV7-3	CASSLGVGLAWNEQFF	TGTGCCAGCAGCTTAGGGGTGGGACTAGCGTGGAATGAGCAGTTCTTC
NA	TRBJ2-7	NA	14	TRBV27	CASSPTRGANEQYF	TGTGCCAGCAGCCCGACTAGGGGGGCCAACGAGCAGTACTTC
NA	TRBJ2-3	many	14	TRBV15	CATSRDQGKDTQYF	TGTGCCACCAGCAGAGACCAGGGTAAAGATACGCAGTATTTT
NA	TRBJ2-5	NA	14	TRBV29-1	CSATSMKSQETQYF	TGCAGCGCCACCTCGATGAAGTCGCAAGAGACCCAGTACTTC
NA	TRBJ2-5	NA	12	TRBV12-5	CASGLDIETQYF	TGTGCTAGTGGTTTGGACATAGAGACCCAGTACTTC
NA	TRBJ1-6	many	13	TRBV12-3/TRBV12-4	CASTFGSSPPLHF	TGTGCCAGCACCTTCGGGTCATCTCCACCCCTCCACTTT
TRBD1	TRBJ2-1	NA	13	TRBV24-1	CATAGQGGYEQFF	TGTGCCACCGCGGGACAGGGTGGCTATGAGCAGTTCTTC
NA	TRBJ2-5	NA	11	TRBV30	CALQAWETQYF	TGTGCCTTACAGGCTTGGGAGACCCAGTACTTC
NA	TRBJ2-7	many	12	TRBV20-1	CSAGQTTREQYF	TGCAGTGCGGGCCAAACTACTCGCGAGCAGTACTTC
TRBD2	TRBJ2-3	many	16	TRBV5-1	CASSLGAAGNSDTQYF	TGCGCCAGCAGCTTGGGGGCAGCGGGAAATTCAGATACGCAGTATTTT
TRBD1	TRBJ2-3	NA	14	TRBV5-1	CASSLGQGADTQYF	TGCGCCAGCAGTTTGGGACAGGGGGCCGATACGCAGTATTTT
NA	TRBJ2-3	few	15	TRBV20-1	CSVLRPARSADTQYF	TGCAGTGTCCTACGACCTGCAAGAAGCGCAGATACGCAGTATTTT
TRBD2	TRBJ2-7	many	13	TRBV5-1	CASSDLAGAEQYF	TGCGCCAGTAGCGACCTAGCGGGAGCCGAGCAGTACTTC
TRBD2	TRBJ2-7	few	14	TRBV7-3	CASSLSGSFEKQYF	TGTGCCAGCAGCTTAAGCGGGAGTTTTGAAAAGCAGTACTTC
NA	TRBJ2-2	NA	15	TRBV18	CASSPWTANTGELFF	TGTGCCAGCTCACCGTGGACCGCGAACACCGGGGAGCTGTTTTTT
NA	TRBJ2-7	NA	18	TRBV12-3/TRBV12-4	CASSPIIVGLREPYEQYF	TGTGCCAGCAGCCCAATCATCGTAGGTCTTCGAGAGCCCTACGAGCAGTACTTC
TRBD1	TRBJ2-5	NA	15	TRBV5-1	CASSTGQGSQETQYF	TGCGCCAGCAGCACCGGACAGGGTTCTCAAGAGACCCAGTACTTC
TRBD2	TRBJ2-1	NA	16	TRBV6-2/TRBV6-3	CASSTPTSGFYNEQFF	TGTGCCAGCAGTACTCCGACTAGCGGGTTCTACAATGAGCAGTTCTTC
TRBD2	TRBJ2-5	few	13	TRBV6-5	CASSTGLALAQYF	TGTGCCAGCAGTACGGGACTAGCTTTGGCCCAGTACTTC
TRBD2	TRBJ2-5	NA	16	TRBV20-1	CSGLGTSGRALETQYF	TGCAGTGGATTAGGGACTAGCGGGAGGGCTTTAGAGACCCAGTACTTC
NA	TRBJ1-5	NA	15	TRBV10-3	CAISPVLNSNQPQHF	TGTGCCATCAGTCCCGTTCTCAATAGCAATCAGCCCCAGCATTTT
NA	TRBJ2-7	few	16	TRBV27	CASSLIRPLTSYEQYF	TGTGCCAGCAGTTTAATCAGGCCTCTTACTTCCTACGAGCAGTACTTC
NA	TRBJ2-7	NA	12	TRBV7-2	CASSHAGHEQYF	TGTGCCAGCAGCCACGCGGGGCACGAGCAGTACTTC
TRBD2	TRBJ2-3	NA	15	TRBV10-3	CAIRPGLAGTDTQYF	TGTGCCATCAGGCCGGGACTAGCTGGTACAGATACGCAGTATTTT
NA	TRBJ2-3	few	16	TRBV14	CASSQGGTGFRDTQYF	TGTGCCAGCAGCCAAGGGGGAACAGGATTTCGAGATACGCAGTATTTT
NA	TRBJ2-4	few	17	TRBV5-6	CASSLQGLPGWVNIQYF	TGTGCCAGCAGCCTCCAGGGACTGCCAGGGTGGGTGAACATTCAGTACTTC
TRBD2	TRBJ2-7	NA	15	TRBV7-2	CASSRLGGDTYEQYF	TGTGCCAGCAGCCGTCTTGGGGGGGATACCTACGAGCAGTACTTC
NA	TRBJ2-1	few	18	TRBV11-2	CASSRGAGWGVGVNEQFF	TGTGCCAGCAGCCGAGGAGCAGGTTGGGGAGTGGGGGTGAATGAGCAGTTCTTC
NA	TRBJ2-7	many	12	TRBV29-1	CSVVRDSYEQYF	TGCAGCGTTGTTAGGGATAGCTACGAGCAGTACTTC
NA	TRBJ2-2	many	14	TRBV20-1	CSARRGANTGELFF	TGCAGTGCTAGAAGGGGCGCGAACACCGGGGAGCTGTTTTTT
TRBD2	TRBJ2-1	many	14	TRBV5-1	CASQSGSVLDEQFF	TGCGCCAGTCAAAGCGGGAGTGTTCTTGATGAGCAGTTCTTC
TRBD2	TRBJ2-5	NA	15	TRBV5-6	CASRYPSGRFETQYF	TGTGCCAGCAGGTATCCTAGCGGGAGGTTTGAGACCCAGTACTTC
TRBD1	TRBJ2-1	many	15	TRBV2	CASSVRDRGDNEQFF	TGTGCCAGCAGTGTCCGGGACAGGGGGGACAATGAGCAGTTCTTC